This TCR beta chain emerged from a study of shared clonotypes between healthy human individuals. Study observations and caveats: Clonotype sharing among donors likely depends on sequencing depth.

This clone was observed a few times. As yet, its antigen is unknown. Germline V gene sequence: CDR1 MGHDK, CDR2 SYGVNS. The CDR3 runs to 13 residues. J gave up 8 bases and V 8 bases, and 7 bases lay outside the gene matches. The DNA input per sorted-subset replicate PCR was roughly 0.2 ug, corresponding to tens of thousands of T cell genomes. TCRdb's copy holds only in-frame clones and misses some; the assay was immunoSEQ multiplex PCR. The sample records approximately 2,200,000 clones, more than 85% being singletons. It was CD45RO-negative cells, positively selected for CCR7, that made up naive CD8 cells, with terminally differentiated effector memory CD45RA+ cells excluded.

The source of this sequence is a young man in good health. Some clones in this sample may be carry-over from other donors' samples. The gene calls are TRBV25-1 and TRBJ1-4; 8 nucleotides align to TRBD1. The sequenced sample consisted of naive CD8+ T cells from PBMCs. The CDR3 reads CASQGARFEKLFF. Written as DNA, the CDR3 is TGTGCCAGCCAGGGGGCCCGGTTCGAAAAACTGTTTTTT.